This T cell receptor (beta chain) was recovered during a study of Graves' ophthalmopathy and Graves' hyperthyroidism. On the study more broadly: Before any treatment was given, at initial diagnosis, peripheral blood was collected.

From germline, CDR1 is KGHDR and CDR2 SFDVKD. Trimming removed 5 bases from V and 4 bases from J, with 10 bases in between. The CDR3 contains 14 residues. Study-wide results and limits: Most expanded clonotypes from thyroid (those above 0.001 frequency) were also found in blood.

For donors with ophthalmopathy, the disease showed moderate-to-severe activity, reached CAS ≥3 and NOSPECS ≥4, and had lasted under 3 months. Exclusion applied to patients with other autoimmune diseases, uncontrolled infections, pregnancy or lactation. This clonotype was recorded many times. Its antigen remains unknown. Amplification targeted the TCR beta CDR3 regions, with RNA transcripts as the source material. Second-round multiplex PCR came after first-round RT-PCR with HTBI primers. TCRdb itself ran the multiplex PCR reads through MiXCR, one entry per CDR3 protein. The table records approximately 500,000 distinct CDR3 sequences, approximately 15% of them present only once.

This TCR was recovered from a woman younger than 45 with Graves' ophthalmopathy. This sequence joins TRBV24-1 and TRBJ2-2; D not resolved. Material for sequencing was blood. As DNA, the CDR3 is TGTGCCACCAGTGGAAGGGTAACCACCGGGGAGCTGTTTTTT. It is translated as CATSGRVTTGELFF.